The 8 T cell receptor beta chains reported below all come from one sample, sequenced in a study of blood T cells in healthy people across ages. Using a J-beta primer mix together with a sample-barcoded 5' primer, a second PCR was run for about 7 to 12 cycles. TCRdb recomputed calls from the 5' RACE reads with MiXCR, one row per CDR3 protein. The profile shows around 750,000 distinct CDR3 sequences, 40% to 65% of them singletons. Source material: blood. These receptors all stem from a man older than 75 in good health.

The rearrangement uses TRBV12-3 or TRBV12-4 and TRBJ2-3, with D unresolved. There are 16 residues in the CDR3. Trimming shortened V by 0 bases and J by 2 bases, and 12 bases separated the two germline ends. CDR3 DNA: TGTGCCAGCAGTTTAGCGGGCAGAGGATCCACAGATACGCAGTATTTT. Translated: CASSLAGRGSTDTQYF.

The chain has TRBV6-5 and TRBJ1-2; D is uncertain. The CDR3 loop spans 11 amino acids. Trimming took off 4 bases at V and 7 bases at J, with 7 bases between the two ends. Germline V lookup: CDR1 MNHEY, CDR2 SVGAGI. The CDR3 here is CASSSNSGYTF. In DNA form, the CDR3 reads TGTGCCAGCAGTTCAAATAGTGGCTACACCTTC.

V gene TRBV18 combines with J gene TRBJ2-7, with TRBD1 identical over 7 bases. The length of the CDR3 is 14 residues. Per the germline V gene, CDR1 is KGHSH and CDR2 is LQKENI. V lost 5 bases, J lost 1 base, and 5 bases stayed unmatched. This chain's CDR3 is CASSEGTVSYEQYF. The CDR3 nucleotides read TGTGCCAGCTCAGAGGGGACAGTTTCCTACGAGCAGTACTTC.

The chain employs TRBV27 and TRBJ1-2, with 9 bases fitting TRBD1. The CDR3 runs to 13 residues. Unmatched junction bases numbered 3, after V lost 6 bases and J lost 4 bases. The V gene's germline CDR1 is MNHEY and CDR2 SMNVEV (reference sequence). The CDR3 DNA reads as TGTGCCAGCAGAACAGGGGGCGGCTATGGCTACACCTTC. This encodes CASRTGGGYGYTF.

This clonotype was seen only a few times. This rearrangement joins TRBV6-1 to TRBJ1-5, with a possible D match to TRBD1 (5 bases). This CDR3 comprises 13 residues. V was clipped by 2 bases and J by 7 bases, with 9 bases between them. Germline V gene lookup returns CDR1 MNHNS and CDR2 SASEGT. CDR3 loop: CASSEPGWQPQHF. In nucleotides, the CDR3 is TGTGCCAGCAGTGAACCAGGGTGGCAGCCCCAGCATTTT.

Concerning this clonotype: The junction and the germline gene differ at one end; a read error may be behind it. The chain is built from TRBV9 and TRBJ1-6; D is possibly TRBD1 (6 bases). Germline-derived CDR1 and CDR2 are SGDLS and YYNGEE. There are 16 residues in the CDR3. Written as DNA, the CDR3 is TGTGCCAGCAGCCTCACCGGGGGGGCCTATAATTCACCCCCCCACTTT. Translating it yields CASSLTGGAYNSPPHF.

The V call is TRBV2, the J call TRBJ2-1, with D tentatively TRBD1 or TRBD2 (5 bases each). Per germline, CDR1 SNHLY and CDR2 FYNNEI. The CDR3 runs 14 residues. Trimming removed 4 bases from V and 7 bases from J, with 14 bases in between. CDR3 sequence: CASSVTFWGNEQFF. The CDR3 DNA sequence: TGTGCCAGCAGTGTTACGTTCTGGGGGAATGAGCAGTTCTTC.

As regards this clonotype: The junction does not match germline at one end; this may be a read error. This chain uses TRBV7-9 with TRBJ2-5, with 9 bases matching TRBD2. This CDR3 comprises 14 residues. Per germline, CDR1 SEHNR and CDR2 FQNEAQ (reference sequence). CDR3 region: CAGSGIAGEETQYF. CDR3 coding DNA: TGTGCCGGCAGCGGGATAGCGGGAGAGGAGACCCAGTACTTC.